This T cell receptor (beta chain) was identified during a study of cytomegalovirus exposure and HLA in healthy donors. This PCR relied on a set of 60 Vbeta primers and 13 Jbeta primers. Sequenced by immunoSEQ multiplex PCR; TCRdb stores in-frame clones only, minus some. The repertoire holds about 200,000 clones, with more than 60% as singletons. This clone was counted a few times. The study sampled nominally healthy donors, though unrecorded immune exposures were likely. CDR3 length: 12 amino acids. Germline CDR1 and CDR2: MNHNS and SASEGT. The V end was cut by 8 bases, the J end by 2 bases, with 10 bases between.

The rearrangement joins TRBV6-1 to TRBJ2-7; possibly TRBD1 for D (6 bases). Sequencing was done on a sample of PBMCs. This receptor was obtained from a girl aged 2 to 9 in good health and CMV-seronegative. CDR3 nucleotide sequence: TGTGCCAGCGTCAGGGACACCTACGAGCAGTACTTC. Encoded protein: CASVRDTYEQYF.